The T cell receptor (beta chain) under discussion was sequenced for a study of OX40 agonist ivuxolimab in advanced cancers. Measured with immunoSEQ multiplex PCR; TCRdb has only the in-frame clones, and not every one. The table has about 73,000 clones, approximately 90% seen once. Systemic immunosuppression or autoimmune disease history was grounds to exclude patients. This CDR3 has 18 residues. V lost 4 bases to trimming and J lost 2 bases, with 24 bases between them. Germline V CDR1 and CDR2: SGHRS, YFSETQ. The receptor was derived from an adult with an advanced solid tumor such as melanoma, head and neck, liver or kidney cancer. Sequencing was performed on CD4+ or CD8+ T cells sorted from blood, taken in a trial of the OX40 agonist ivuxolimab. The V and J genes are TRBV5-1 and TRBJ2-5, with D maybe TRBD2 (6 bases). CDR3 loop: CASSRSESGPDPQETQYF. The CDR3 nucleotides are TGCGCCAGCAGCCGAAGTGAGAGCGGGCCAGACCCACAAGAGACCCAGTACTTC.